The present entry profiles one T cell receptor beta chain with its context. Its target is not known. The source of the sample is a study of T cell responses to AZD1222 COVID-19 vaccine. Study-level points and caveats: Compared with day 0, the breadth and depth of the Spike-specific TCR repertoire rose significantly after two doses of AZD1222. Dominant at 160-218 and 743-854, vaccine-associated CD4 TCRs also spanned spike. Donor demographics were predominantly white British with a female majority; clonal diversity may be underestimated. At baseline, seropositivity was found in only a handful of AZD1222 recipients.

Produced via immunoSEQ multiplex PCR; TCRdb's table is partial and in-frame only. This repertoire shows over 110,000 clones, approximately 90% found once; its top ten account for over 8.5%. The length of the CDR3 is 13 residues. CDR1 and CDR2 from the germline V gene are DFQATT and SNEGSKA (reference sequence). The ends were cut back, 3 bases at V and 0 bases at J, with 8 bases in the middle. The sequencing used peripheral blood, collected 28 days after the second AZD1222 dose. The sequence came from an adult who received the AZD1222 COVID-19 vaccine. This chain links TRBV20-1 with TRBJ1-1; tentatively, D is TRBD1 (5 bases). The CDR3, as DNA: TGCAGTGCTAGTGGCAGGGTGAACACTGAAGCTTTCTTT. Its translation is CSASGRVNTEAFF.